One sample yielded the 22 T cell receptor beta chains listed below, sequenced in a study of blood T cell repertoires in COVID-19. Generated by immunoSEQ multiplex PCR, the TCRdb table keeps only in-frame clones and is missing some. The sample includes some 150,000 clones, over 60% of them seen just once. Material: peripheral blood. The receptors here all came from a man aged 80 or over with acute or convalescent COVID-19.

CDR3 amino acids: CAIGGADTIYF. The CDR3 DNA follows: TGTGCCATCGGGGGGGCAGACACCATATATTTT. V usage is TRBV10-3 and J usage is TRBJ1-3; perhaps TRBD1 as D (6 bases). CDR1 and CDR2 from the germline V gene are ENHRY and SYGVKD. This CDR3 has 11 amino acids. Trimming removed 8 bases from V and 8 bases from J, with 10 bases in between.

The CDR3 region is CAWGQEDTEAFF. The CDR3 nucleotides are TGTGCCTGGGGACAGGAGGACACTGAAGCTTTCTTT. The chain links TRBV30 to TRBJ1-1, with TRBD1 identical over 7 bases. The CDR3 loop spans 12 amino acids. Germline V CDR1 and CDR2: GTSNPN, SVGIG (reference sequence). The trim removed 5 bases at V and 3 bases at J, leaving 3 bases unmatched.

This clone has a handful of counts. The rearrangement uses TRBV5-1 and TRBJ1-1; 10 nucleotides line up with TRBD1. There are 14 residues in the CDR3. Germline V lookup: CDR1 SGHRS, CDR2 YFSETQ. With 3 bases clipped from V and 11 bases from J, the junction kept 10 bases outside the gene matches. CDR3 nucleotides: TGCGCCAGCAGCTATGGACAGGGGGGTGATATGGCTTTCTTT. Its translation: CASSYGQGGDMAFF.

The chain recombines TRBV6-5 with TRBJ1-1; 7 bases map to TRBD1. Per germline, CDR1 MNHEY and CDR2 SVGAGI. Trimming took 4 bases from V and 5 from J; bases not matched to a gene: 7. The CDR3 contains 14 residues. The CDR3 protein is CASSSTGYGTEAFF. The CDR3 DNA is TGTGCCAGCAGTTCGACAGGGTATGGGACTGAAGCTTTCTTT.

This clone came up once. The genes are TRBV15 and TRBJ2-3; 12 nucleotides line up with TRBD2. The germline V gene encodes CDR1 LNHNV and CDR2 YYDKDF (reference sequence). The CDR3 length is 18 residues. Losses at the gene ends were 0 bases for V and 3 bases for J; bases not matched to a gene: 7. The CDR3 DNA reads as TGTGCCACCAGCAGAGATGGGGCTAGCGGGGGGGGAACAGATACGCAGTATTTT. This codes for CATSRDGASGGGTDTQYF.

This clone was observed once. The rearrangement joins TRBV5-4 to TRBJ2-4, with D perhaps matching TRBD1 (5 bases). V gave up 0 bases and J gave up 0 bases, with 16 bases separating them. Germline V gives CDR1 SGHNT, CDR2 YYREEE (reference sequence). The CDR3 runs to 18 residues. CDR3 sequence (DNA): TGTGCCAGCAGCTTGGAGGTTGACAGACGGTTAGCCAAAAACATTCAGTACTTC. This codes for CASSLEVDRRLAKNIQYF.

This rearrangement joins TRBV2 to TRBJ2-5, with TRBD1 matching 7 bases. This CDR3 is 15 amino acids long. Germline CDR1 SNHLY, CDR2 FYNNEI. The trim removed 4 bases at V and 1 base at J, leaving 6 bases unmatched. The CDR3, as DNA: TGTGCCAGCAGTGGGGGGACAGCTTTCCAAGAGACCCAGTACTTC. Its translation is CASSGGTAFQETQYF.

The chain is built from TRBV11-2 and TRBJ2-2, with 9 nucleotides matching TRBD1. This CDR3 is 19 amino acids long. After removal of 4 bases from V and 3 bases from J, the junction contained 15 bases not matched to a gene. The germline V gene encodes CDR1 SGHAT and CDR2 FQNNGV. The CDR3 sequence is CASSSIRTGVWPHTGELFF. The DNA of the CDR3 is TGTGCCAGCAGCTCCATCAGGACAGGGGTCTGGCCCCACACCGGGGAGCTGTTTTTT.

Here the CDR3 reads CASSSPLAGVAKNIQYF. The CDR3 DNA reads TGTGCCAGCAGCTCGCCACTAGCGGGGGTAGCCAAAAACATTCAGTACTTC. This chain joins TRBV5-4 and TRBJ2-4; 11 bases agree with TRBD2. The CDR3 is 17 residues long. Germline V gives CDR1 SGHNT, CDR2 YYREEE (reference sequence). Germline trimming cut 3 bases from V and 0 bases from J; bases unmatched to any gene: 5.

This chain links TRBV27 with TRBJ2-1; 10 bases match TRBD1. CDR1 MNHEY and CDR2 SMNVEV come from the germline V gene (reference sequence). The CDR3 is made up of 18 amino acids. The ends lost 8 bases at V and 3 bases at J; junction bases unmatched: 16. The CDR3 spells CASGRQGALGGGYNEQFF. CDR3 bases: TGTGCCAGCGGGAGACAGGGGGCTTTGGGGGGCGGCTACAATGAGCAGTTCTTC.

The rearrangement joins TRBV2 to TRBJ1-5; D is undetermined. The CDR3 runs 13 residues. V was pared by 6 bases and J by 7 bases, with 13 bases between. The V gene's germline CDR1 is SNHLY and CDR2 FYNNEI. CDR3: CASRANAQQPQHF. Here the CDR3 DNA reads TGTGCCAGCAGGGCCAACGCCCAGCAGCCCCAGCATTTT.

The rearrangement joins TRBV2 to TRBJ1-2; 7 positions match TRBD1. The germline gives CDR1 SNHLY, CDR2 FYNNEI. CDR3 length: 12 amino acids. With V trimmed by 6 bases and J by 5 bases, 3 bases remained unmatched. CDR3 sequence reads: CASRVRGYGYTF. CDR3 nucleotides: TGTGCCAGCAGGGTCAGGGGGTATGGCTACACCTTC.

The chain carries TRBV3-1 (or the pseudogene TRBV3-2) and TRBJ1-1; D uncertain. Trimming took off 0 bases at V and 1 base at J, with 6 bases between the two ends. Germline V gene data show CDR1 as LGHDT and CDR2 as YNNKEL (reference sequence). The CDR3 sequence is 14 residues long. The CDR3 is CASSQDSGNTEAFF. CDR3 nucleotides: TGTGCCAGCAGCCAAGACAGCGGGAACACTGAAGCTTTCTTT.

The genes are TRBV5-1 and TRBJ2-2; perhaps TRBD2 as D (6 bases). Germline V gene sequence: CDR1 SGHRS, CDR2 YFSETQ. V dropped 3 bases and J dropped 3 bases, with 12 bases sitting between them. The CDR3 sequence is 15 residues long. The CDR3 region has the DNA TGCGCCAGCAGCTCCCTTCCGGGGGACACCGGGGAGCTGTTTTTT. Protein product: CASSSLPGDTGELFF.

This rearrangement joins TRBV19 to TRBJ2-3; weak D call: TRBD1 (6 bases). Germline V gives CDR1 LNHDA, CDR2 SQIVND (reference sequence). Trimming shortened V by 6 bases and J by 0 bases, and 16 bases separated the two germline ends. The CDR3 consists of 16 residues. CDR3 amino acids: CASSVHTGSSTDTQYF. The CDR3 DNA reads TGTGCCAGTAGCGTGCACACAGGGTCTAGCACAGATACGCAGTATTTT.

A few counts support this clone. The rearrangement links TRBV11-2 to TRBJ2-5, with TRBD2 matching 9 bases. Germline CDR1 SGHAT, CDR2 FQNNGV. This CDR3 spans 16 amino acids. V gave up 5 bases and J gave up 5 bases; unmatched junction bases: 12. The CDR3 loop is CASSPSGRGGRETQYF. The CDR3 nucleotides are TGTGCCAGCAGCCCCTCTGGGCGGGGGGGCAGGGAGACCCAGTACTTC.

CDR3 DNA: TGTGCCAGTAGTACGGGACTAGCGGGGGGAAACAATGAGCAGTTCTTC. Protein sequence: CASSTGLAGGNNEQFF. The chain has TRBV19 and TRBJ2-1; 15 bases map to TRBD2. J lost 5 bases, V lost 4 bases, and 3 bases had no gene match. The CDR3 totals 16 residues. Per germline, CDR1 LNHDA and CDR2 SQIVND (reference sequence).

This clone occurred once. The CDR3: CASSLSEGARSPLHF. CDR3 nucleotide sequence: TGTGCCAGCAGTTTATCAGAGGGGGCACGATCACCCCTCCACTTT. The chain carries TRBV27 and TRBJ1-6; the match to TRBD1 covers 7 bases. Germline CDR1 is MNHEY and CDR2 is SMNVEV (reference sequence). Losses at the gene ends were 0 bases for V and 10 bases for J; bases not matched to a gene: 6. The CDR3 has 15 amino acids.

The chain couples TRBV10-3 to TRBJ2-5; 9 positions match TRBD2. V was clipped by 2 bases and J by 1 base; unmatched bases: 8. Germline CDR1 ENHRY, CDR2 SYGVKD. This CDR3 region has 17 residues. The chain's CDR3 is CAISESNSGGPQETQYF. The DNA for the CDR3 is TGTGCCATCAGTGAGAGCAATAGCGGGGGACCCCAAGAGACCCAGTACTTC.

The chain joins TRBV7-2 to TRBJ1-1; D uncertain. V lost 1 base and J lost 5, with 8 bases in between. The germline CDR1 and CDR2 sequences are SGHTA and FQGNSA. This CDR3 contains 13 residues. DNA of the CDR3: TGTGCCAGCAGCTTAGAACAGATGACTGAAGCTTTCTTT. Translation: CASSLEQMTEAFF.

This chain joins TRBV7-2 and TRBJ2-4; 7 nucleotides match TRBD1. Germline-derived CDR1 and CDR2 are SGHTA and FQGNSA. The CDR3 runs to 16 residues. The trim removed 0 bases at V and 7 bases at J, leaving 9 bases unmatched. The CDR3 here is CASSLAGGDRVNIQYF. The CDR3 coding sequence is TGTGCCAGCAGCTTAGCAGGGGGTGACAGGGTGAACATTCAGTACTTC. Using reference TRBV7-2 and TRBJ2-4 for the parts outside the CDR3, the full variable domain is GAGVSQSPSNKVTEKGKDVELRCDPISGHTALYWYRQSLGQGLEFLIYFQGNSAPDKSGLPSDRFSAERTGGSVSTLTIQRTQQEDSAVYLCASSLAGGDRVNIQYFGAGTRLSVL.

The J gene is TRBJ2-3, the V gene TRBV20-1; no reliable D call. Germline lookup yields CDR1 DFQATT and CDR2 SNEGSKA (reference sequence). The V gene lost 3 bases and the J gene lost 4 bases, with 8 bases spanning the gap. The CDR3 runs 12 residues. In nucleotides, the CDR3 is TGCAGTGCTAGTCTAGTTGCAGATACGCAGTATTTT. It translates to CSASLVADTQYF.